This T cell receptor beta chain was found in a study of blood T cell repertoires in COVID-19. Overall study context: PBMCs, B-cell-depleted T cells, or T cells were the source of the cDNA or gDNA that made up the material.

The germline CDR1 and CDR2 sequences are SGHAT and FQNNGV. There are 16 residues in the CDR3. The data were produced by immunoSEQ multiplex PCR, yet TCRdb's version contains in-frame clones alone and is incomplete. Of some 250,000 clones in the sample, 82% were seen once. Note on this clone: One junction end disagrees with the germline gene, perhaps due to a read error.

The chain combines TRBV11-2 with TRBJ2-2, with 9 nucleotides matching TRBD2. This TCR was recovered from a woman aged 18 to 35 with acute or convalescent COVID-19. The sequencing input was peripheral blood. The CDR3 loop reads CASSLTSGRNSGELFF. In DNA form, the CDR3 reads TGTGCCAGCAGCCTGACAAGCGGGAGGAACTCCGGGGAGCTGTTTTTT.